This TCR beta chain was documented in a study of long-term antiretroviral therapy in people with HIV. Study observations and caveats: Blood specimens, gathered between about 2003 and 2018, were possibly obtained under older ART regimens.

CDR1 is SGHRS and CDR2 is YFSETQ in the germline V gene. V shed 4 bases, J shed 1 base, and the junction held 4 bases outside the gene matches. CDR3 size: 16 residues. Each donor had at least one pre-ART and at least two post-ART PBMC samples. The study used samples holding roughly 1-10 million cryopreserved PBMC before DNA extraction. For this clone: Its specificity is not known.

Researchers ran immunoSEQ v3.0 at survey level. What sequencing targeted per sample was roughly 40,000-50,000 T-cell genomes. Some clones are missing from TCRdb's copy, which holds only in-frame ones; the method was immunoSEQ multiplex PCR. The sample records roughly 14,000 clones, 75% to 85% being singletons. The origin of this receptor is a man aged 35-49 years with HIV. The J gene is TRBJ2-1, the V gene TRBV5-1; 11 bases line up with TRBD2. Specimen: unsorted PBMCs, collected 3.1 years after starting antiretroviral therapy. The CDR3 DNA follows: TGCGCCAGCAGCGGCTGGACTAGCGGGTCCTACAATGAGCAGTTCTTC. This codes for CASSGWTSGSYNEQFF.